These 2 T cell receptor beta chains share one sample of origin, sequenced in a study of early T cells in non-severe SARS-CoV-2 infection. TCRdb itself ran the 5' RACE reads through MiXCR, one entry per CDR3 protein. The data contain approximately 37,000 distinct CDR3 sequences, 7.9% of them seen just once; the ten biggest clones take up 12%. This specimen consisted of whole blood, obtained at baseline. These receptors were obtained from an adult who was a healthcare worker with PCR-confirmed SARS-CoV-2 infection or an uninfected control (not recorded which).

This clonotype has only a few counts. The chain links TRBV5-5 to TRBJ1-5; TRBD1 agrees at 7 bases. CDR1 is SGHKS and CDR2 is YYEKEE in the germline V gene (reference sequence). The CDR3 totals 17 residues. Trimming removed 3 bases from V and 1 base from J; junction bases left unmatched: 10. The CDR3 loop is CASSSDPRGMSNQPQHF. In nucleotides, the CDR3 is TGTGCCAGCAGCTCTGACCCCAGGGGGATGAGCAATCAGCCCCAGCATTTT.

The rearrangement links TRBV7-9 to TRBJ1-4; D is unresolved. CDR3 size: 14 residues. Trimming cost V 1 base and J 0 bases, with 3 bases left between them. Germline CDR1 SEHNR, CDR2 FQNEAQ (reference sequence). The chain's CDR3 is CASSLETTNEKLFF. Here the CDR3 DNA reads TGTGCCAGCAGCTTAGAGACAACTAATGAAAAACTGTTTTTT.